The TCR beta chain under discussion was sequenced for a study of T cell repertoires in cytomegalovirus infection. As for the study in general: Recently identified HLA-C-restricted CMV epitopes were used, and well-studied HLA-B-restricted CMV epitopes were used as well. Public TCR beta signatures were indicative of both CMV infection and a matching HLA type. Study observations and caveats: The ex vivo response was dominated by HLA-C-restricted CMV-specific TCR beta clonotypes.

Ten or more counts support this clonotype. Its antigen is still unknown. TCRdb re-called the reads with MiXCR, one entry per CDR3 protein. The sample yields about 110,000 distinct CDR3 sequences, under 30% seen once. The origin of this receptor is a human donor in good health (CMV status not recorded). Some clones in this sample may be carry-over from other donors' samples. Material: CD8+ T cells from cultured PBMCs, obtained from culture after CMV antigen stimulation.

The CDR3 nucleotides are TGTGCCAGCAGCTTAGCCCTCGCGGATACGCAGTATTTT. As protein: CASSLALADTQYF. V usage is TRBV7-8 and J usage is TRBJ2-3; no clear D gene. This CDR3 is built from 13 residues. Looked up from germline, CDR1 is SGHVS and CDR2 is FQNEAQ. With 0 bases removed from V and 6 bases from J, the gap between germline ends came to 7 bases. Drawing the rest from reference TRBV7-8 and TRBJ2-3, the complete variable domain is GAGVSQSPRYKVAKRGQDVALRCDPISGHVSLFWYQQALGQGPEFLTYFQNEAQLDKSGLPSDRFFAERPEGSVSTLKIQRTQQEDSAVYLCASSLALADTQYFGPGTRLTVL.